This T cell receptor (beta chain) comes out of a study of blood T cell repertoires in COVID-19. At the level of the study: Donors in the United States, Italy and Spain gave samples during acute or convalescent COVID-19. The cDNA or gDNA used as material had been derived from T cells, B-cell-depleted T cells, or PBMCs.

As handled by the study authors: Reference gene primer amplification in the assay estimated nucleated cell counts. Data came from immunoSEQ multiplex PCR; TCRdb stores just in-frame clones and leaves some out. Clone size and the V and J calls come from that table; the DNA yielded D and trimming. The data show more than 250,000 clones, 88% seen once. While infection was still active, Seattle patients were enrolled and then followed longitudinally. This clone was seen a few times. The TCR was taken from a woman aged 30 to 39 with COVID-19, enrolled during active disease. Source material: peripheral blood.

The CDR3 coding sequence is TGCGCCAGCGAGAGCTATAGCAATCAGCCCCAGCATTTT. Translated, it gives CASESYSNQPQHF. The chain carries TRBV5-1 and TRBJ1-5; D call uncertain. Germline V CDR1 and CDR2: SGHRS, YFSETQ. Trimming took off 7 bases at V and 0 bases at J, with 8 bases between the two ends. This CDR3 spans 13 amino acids.